This T cell receptor (beta chain) derives from a study of cytomegalovirus exposure and HLA in healthy donors. Findings of the study overall: On later analysis, the bulk of CMV-associated TCR beta chains appeared to be HLA-restricted. Certain indistinguishable V segments, among them TRBV6-2 and TRBV6-3, were excluded. A prior analysis recorded that most TCR beta V segments were productive about 87% or about 30% of the time.

On this clone itself: The antigen remains unidentified.

The CDR3 loop spans 14 amino acids. Germline values: CDR1 MNHEY, CDR2 SMNVEV (reference sequence). Trimming cost V 6 bases and J 3 bases, with 15 bases left between them. Donors in the study were healthy people who gave bone marrow. This PCR relied on a set of 60 Vbeta primers and 13 Jbeta primers. Libraries were prepared by immunoSEQ multiplex PCR; TCRdb keeps only in-frame clonotypes and omits some of them. The sample data list about 120,000 clones. The sequencing sample was made of PBMCs. V gene TRBV27 combines with J gene TRBJ2-7; tentatively, D is TRBD1 (6 bases). The source is a man aged 18-30 years in good health and CMV-seronegative. The CDR3 bases are TGTGCCAGCAGCTATGATCAACAGGGCTACGAGCAGTACTTC. Protein product: CASSYDQQGYEQYF.